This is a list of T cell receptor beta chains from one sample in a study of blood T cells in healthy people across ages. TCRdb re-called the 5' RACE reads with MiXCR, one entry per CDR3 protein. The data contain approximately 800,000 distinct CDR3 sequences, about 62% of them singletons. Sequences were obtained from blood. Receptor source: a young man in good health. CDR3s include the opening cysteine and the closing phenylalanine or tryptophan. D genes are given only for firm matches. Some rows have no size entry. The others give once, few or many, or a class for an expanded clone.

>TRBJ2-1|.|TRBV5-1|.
CASSYQRGTLNEQFF
TGCGCCAGCAGCTATCAACGAGGGACACTTAATGAGCAGTTCTTC
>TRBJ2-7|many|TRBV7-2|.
CASRAKLGGNYEQYF
TGTGCCAGCAGGGCGAAGCTTGGGGGGAACTACGAGCAGTACTTC
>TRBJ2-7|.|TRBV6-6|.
CASSCNLRACEQYF
TGTGCCAGCAGTTGTAACCTCCGGGCCTGCGAGCAGTACTTC
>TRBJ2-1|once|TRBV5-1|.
CASSLSLEGEQFF
TGCGCCAGCAGCTTGTCTCTGGAGGGTGAGCAGTTCTTC
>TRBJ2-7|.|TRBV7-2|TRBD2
CATRGTSGPYEQYF
TGTGCCACCCGTGGGACTAGCGGCCCCTACGAGCAGTACTTC
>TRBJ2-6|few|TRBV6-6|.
CASIGGAGANVLTF
TGTGCCAGCATTGGGGGAGCTGGGGCCAACGTCCTGACTTTC
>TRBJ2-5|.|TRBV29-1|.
CSVDTGVETQYF
TGCAGCGTTGATACGGGAGTTGAGACCCAGTACTTC
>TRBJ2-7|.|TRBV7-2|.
CASSLGLIYEQYF
TGTGCCAGCAGCCTCGGACTGATCTACGAGCAGTACTTC
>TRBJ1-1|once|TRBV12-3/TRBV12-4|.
CASRQQRGTEAFF
TGTGCCAGCAGACAACAGAGGGGCACTGAAGCTTTCTTT
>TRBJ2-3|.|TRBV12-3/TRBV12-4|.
CASSPLTDGTDTQYF
TGTGCCAGCAGTCCCCTCACCGATGGCACAGATACGCAGTATTTT
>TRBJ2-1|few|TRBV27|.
CASSFGGPEFF
TGTGCCAGCAGTTTTGGGGGCCCGGAGTTCTTC
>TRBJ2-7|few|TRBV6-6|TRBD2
CASQPPGGSSYEQYF
TGTGCCAGCCAGCCCCCTGGCGGGAGCTCCTACGAGCAGTACTTC
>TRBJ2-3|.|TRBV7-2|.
CASSLAHEQGTDTQYF
TGTGCCAGCAGCTTAGCGCACGAACAGGGCACAGATACGCAGTATTTT
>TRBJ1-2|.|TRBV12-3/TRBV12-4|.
CASSFWGGYTF
TGTGCCAGCAGTTTCTGGGGGGGCTACACCTTC
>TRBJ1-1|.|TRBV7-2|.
CASSPRPEAFF
TGTGCCAGCAGCCCCAGACCTGAAGCTTTCTTT
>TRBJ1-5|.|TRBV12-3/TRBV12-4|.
CASGRKGNQPQHF
TGTGCCAGCGGGCGGAAGGGCAATCAGCCCCAGCATTTT
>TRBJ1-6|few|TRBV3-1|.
CASSYGTLVYNSPLHF
TGTGCCAGCAGCTACGGGACACTCGTCTATAATTCACCCCTCCACTTT
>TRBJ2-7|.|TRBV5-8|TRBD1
CASSLGGQGSSEQYF
TGTGCCAGCAGCTTGGGGGGACAGGGTTCGTCCGAGCAGTACTTC
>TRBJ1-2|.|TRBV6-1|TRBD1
CASTPTGRGGYTF
TGTGCCAGCACCCCGACAGGGCGTGGTGGCTACACCTTC
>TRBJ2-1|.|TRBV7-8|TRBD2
CASSQKAFGGYNEQFF
TGTGCCAGCAGCCAAAAGGCCTTCGGGGGGTACAATGAGCAGTTCTTC
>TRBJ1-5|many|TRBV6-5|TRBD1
CASTPGQGQPQHF
TGTGCCAGCACCCCGGGACAGGGTCAGCCCCAGCATTTT
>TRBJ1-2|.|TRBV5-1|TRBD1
CASSDVPGQGASGYTF
TGCGCCAGCAGCGATGTCCCGGGACAGGGGGCGAGCGGCTACACCTTC
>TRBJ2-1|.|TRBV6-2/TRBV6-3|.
CASSYSSVEQFF
TGTGCCAGCAGTTACTCTAGCGTTGAGCAGTTCTTC
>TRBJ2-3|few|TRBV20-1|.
CSASAGTDTQYF
TGCAGTGCTAGTGCAGGCACAGATACGCAGTATTTT
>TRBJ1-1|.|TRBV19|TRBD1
CASSRAKQGLIQNTEAFF
TGTGCCAGTAGTAGGGCGAAACAGGGGCTCATCCAGAACACTGAAGCTTTCTTT
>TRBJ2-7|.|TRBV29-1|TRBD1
CSVSRTGSSYEQYF
TGCAGCGTTAGTAGGACAGGCAGCTCCTACGAGCAGTACTTC
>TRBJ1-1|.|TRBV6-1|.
CASSEQTTIRPGKILPNTEAFF
TGTGCCAGCAGTGAACAAACTACAATTAGACCCGGGAAAATCCTACCGAACACTGAAGCTTTCTTT
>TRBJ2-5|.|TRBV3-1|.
CASSQERKTQYF
TGTGCCAGCAGCCAAGAGCGGAAGACCCAGTACTTC
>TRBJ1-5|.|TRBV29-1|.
CSVALGVNQPQHF
TGCAGCGTGGCCCTGGGGGTAAATCAGCCCCAGCATTTT